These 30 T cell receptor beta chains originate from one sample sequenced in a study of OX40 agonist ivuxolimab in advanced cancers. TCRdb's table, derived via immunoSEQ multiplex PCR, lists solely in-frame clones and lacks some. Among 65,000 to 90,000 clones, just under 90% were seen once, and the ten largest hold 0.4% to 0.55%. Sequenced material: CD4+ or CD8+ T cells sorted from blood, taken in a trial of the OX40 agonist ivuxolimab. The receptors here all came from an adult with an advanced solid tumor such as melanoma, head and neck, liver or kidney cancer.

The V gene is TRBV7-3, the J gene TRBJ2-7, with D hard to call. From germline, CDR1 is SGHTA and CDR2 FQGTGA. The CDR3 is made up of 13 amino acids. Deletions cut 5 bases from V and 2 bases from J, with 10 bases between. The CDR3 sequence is CASSTPQTYEQYF. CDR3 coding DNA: TGTGCCAGCAGCACCCCGCAGACCTACGAGCAGTACTTC.

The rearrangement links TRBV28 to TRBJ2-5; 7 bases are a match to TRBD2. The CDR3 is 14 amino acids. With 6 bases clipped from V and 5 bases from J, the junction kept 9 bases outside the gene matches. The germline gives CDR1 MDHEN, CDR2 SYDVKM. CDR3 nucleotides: TGTGCCAGCAGGGGCGGCGGGAGACTTGAGACCCAGTACTTC. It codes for CASRGGGRLETQYF. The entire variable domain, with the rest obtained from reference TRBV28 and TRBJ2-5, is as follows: DVKVTQSSRYLVKRTGEKVFLECVQDMDHENMFWYRQDPGLGLRLIYFSYDVKMKEKGDIPEGYSVSREKKERFSLILESASTNQTSMYLCASRGGGRLETQYFGPGTRLLVL.

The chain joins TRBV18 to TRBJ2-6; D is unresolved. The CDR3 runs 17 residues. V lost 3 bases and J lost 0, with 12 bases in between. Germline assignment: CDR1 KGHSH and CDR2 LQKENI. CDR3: CASSPGGINSGANVLTF. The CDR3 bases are TGTGCCAGCTCACCGGGCGGAATCAACTCTGGGGCCAACGTCCTGACTTTC.

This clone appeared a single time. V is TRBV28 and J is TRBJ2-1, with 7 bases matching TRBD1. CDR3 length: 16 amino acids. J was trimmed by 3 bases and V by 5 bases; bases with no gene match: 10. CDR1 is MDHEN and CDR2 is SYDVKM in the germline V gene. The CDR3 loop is CASSIETGDLYNEQFF. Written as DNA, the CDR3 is TGTGCCAGCAGTATCGAAACAGGGGACCTCTACAATGAGCAGTTCTTC.

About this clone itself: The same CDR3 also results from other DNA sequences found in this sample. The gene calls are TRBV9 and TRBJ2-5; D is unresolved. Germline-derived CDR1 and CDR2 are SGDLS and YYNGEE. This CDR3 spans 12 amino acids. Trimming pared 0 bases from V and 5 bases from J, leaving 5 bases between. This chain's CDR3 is CASSVAGETQYF. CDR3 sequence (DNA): TGTGCCAGCAGCGTAGCCGGGGAGACCCAGTACTTC.

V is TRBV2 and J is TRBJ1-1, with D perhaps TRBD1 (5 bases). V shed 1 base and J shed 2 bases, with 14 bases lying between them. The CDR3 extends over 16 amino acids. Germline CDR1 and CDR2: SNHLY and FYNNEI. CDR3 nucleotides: TGTGCCAGCAGTGAAGGAAGGTGGGGCTCTAACACTGAAGCTTTCTTT. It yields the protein CASSEGRWGSNTEAFF.

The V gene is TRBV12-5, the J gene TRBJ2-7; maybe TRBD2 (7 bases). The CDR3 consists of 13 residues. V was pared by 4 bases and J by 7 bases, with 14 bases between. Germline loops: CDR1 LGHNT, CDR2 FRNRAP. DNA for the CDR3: TGTGCTAGTGGTTCGGCGGGGGCGTGGGAGCAGTACTTC. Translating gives CASGSAGAWEQYF.

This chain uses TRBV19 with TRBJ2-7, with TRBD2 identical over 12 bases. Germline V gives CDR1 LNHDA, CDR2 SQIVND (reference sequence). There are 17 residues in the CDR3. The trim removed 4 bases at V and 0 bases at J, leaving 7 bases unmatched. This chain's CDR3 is CASSRGLAGTSSYEQYF. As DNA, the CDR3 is TGTGCCAGTAGTAGAGGACTAGCGGGGACAAGCTCCTACGAGCAGTACTTC.

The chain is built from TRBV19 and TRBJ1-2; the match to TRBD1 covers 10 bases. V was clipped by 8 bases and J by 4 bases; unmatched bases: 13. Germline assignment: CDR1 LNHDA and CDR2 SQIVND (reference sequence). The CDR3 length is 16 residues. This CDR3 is CASLRDRGSFGYGYTF. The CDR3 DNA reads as TGTGCCAGTCTCCGGGACAGGGGTTCATTTGGCTATGGCTACACCTTC.

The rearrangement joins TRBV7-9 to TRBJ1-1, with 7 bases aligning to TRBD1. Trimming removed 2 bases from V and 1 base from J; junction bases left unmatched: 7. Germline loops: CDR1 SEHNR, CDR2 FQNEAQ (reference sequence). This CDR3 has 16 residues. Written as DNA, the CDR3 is TGTGCCAGCAGCTTATCAGGGGGGCGTGGGAACACTGAAGCTTTCTTT. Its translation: CASSLSGGRGNTEAFF. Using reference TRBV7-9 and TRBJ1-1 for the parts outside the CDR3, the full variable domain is DTGVSQNPRHKITKRGQNVTFRCDPISEHNRLYWYRQTLGQGPEFLTYFQNEAQLEKSRLLSDRFSAERPKGSFSTLEIQRTEQGDSAMYLCASSLSGGRGNTEAFFGQGTRLTVV.

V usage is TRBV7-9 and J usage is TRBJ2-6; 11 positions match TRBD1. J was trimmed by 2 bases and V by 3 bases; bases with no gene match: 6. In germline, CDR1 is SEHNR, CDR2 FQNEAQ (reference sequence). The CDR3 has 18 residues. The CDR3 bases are TGTGCCAGCAGCTTCGGACAGGGGGCATTGACTGGGGCCAACGTCCTGACTTTC. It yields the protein CASSFGQGALTGANVLTF.

DNA for the CDR3: TGTGCCACCAGCAGAGATGGGGACCAGGCCCTTCTGGGGAACAATGAGCAGTTCTTC. Encoded protein: CATSRDGDQALLGNNEQFF. The chain joins TRBV15 to TRBJ2-1, with D perhaps TRBD1 or TRBD2 (5 bases each). The CDR3 is 19 amino acids. Trimming took 0 bases from V and 5 from J, leaving 23 bases between them. CDR1 is LNHNV and CDR2 is YYDKDF in the germline V gene (reference sequence).

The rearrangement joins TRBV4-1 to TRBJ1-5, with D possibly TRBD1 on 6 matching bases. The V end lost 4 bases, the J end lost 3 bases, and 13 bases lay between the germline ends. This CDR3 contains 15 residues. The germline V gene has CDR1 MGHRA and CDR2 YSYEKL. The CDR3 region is CASSPRGGINQPQHF. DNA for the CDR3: TGCGCCAGCAGCCCTAGGGGGGGAATCAATCAGCCCCAGCATTTT.

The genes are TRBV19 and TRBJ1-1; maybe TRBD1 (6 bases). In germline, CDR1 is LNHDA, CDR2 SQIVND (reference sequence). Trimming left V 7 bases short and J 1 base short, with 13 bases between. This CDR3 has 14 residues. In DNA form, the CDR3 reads TGTGCCAGTAATAACAGGGCTTCGAACACTGAAGCTTTCTTT. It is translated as CASNNRASNTEAFF.

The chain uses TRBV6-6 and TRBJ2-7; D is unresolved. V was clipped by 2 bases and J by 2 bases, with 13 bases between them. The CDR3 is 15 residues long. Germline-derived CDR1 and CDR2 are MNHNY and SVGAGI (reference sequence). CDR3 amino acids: CASSYPNYSTYEQYF. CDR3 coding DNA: TGTGCCAGCAGTTACCCAAATTATTCTACCTACGAGCAGTACTTC.

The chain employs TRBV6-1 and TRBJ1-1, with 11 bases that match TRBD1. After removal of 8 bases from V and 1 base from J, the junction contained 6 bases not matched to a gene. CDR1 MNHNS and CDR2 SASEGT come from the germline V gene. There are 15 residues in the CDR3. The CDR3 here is CASSGTGGWNTEAFF. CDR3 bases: TGTGCCAGCTCCGGGACAGGGGGATGGAACACTGAAGCTTTCTTT.

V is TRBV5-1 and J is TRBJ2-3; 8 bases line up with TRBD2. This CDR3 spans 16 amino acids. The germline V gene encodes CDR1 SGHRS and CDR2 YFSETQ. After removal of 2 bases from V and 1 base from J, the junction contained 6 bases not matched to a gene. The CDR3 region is CASSLTGTRGTDTQYF. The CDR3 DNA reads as TGCGCCAGCAGCTTAACCGGGACTAGAGGCACAGATACGCAGTATTTT.

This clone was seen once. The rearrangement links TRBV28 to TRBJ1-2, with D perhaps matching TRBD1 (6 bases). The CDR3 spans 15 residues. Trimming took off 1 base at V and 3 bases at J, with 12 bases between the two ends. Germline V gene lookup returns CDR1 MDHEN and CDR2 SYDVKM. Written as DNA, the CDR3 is TGTGCCAGCAGTTTATTTTCGGACAGCCACTATGGCTACACCTTC. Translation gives CASSLFSDSHYGYTF.

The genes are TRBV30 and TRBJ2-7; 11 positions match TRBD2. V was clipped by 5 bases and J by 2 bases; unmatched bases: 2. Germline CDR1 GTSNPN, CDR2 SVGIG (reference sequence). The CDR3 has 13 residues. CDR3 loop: CAWGLAGPYEQYF. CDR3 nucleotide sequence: TGTGCCTGGGGACTAGCGGGTCCCTACGAGCAGTACTTC.

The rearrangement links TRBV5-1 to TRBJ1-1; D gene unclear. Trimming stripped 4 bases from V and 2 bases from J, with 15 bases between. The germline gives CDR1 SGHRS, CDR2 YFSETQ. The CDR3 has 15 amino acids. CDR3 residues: CASSPGGSTNTEAFF. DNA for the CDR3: TGCGCCAGCAGCCCGGGAGGATCTACAAACACTGAAGCTTTCTTT.

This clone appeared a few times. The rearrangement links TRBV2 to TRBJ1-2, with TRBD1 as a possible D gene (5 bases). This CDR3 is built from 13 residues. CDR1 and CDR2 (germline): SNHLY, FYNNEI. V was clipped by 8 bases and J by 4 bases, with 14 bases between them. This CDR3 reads CASSGHQLYGYTF. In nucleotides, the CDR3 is TGTGCCAGCTCAGGACACCAACTCTATGGCTACACCTTC.

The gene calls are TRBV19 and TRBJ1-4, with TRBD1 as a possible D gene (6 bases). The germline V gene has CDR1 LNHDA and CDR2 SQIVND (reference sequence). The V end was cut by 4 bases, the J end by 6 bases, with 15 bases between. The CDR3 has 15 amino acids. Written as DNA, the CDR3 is TGTGCCAGTAGTAGGACAGCGGGCCGATATGAAAAACTGTTTTTT. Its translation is CASSRTAGRYEKLFF.

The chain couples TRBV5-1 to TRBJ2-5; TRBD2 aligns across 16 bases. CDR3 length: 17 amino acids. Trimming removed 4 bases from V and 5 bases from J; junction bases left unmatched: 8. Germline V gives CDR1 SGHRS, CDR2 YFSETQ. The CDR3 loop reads CASSTGLAGGPRETQYF. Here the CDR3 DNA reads TGCGCCAGCAGCACGGGACTAGCGGGAGGGCCAAGGGAGACCCAGTACTTC.

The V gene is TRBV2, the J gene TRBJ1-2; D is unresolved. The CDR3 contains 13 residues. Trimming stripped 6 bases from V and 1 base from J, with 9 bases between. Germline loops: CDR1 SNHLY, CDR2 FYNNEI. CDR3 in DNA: TGTGCCAGCAGCACTGTCAGTAACTATGGCTACACCTTC. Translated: CASSTVSNYGYTF.

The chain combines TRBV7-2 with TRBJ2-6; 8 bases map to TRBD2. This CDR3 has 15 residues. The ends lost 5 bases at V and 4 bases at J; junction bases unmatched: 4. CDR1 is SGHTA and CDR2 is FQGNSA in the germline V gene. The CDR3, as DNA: TGTGCCAGCAGCCGACTAGCGAACGGGGCCAACGTCCTGACTTTC. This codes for CASSRLANGANVLTF.

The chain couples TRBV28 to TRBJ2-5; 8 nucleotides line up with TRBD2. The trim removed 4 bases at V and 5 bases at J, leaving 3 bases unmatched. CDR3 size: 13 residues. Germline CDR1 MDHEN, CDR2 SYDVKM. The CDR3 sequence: CASSSGGLETQYF. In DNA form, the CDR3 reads TGTGCCAGCAGTTCGGGAGGGCTGGAGACCCAGTACTTC.

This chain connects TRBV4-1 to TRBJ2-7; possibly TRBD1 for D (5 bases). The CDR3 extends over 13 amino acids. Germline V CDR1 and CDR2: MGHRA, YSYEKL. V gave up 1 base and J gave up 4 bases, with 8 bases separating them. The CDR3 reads CASSQGTRYEQYF. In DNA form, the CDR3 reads TGCGCCAGCAGCCAAGGGACACGATACGAGCAGTACTTC.

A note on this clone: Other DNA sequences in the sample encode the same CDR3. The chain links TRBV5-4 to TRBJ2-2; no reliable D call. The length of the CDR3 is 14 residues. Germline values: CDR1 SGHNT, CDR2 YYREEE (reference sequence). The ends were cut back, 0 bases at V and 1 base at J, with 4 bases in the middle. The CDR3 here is CASSLAGNTGELFF. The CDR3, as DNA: TGTGCCAGCAGCTTGGCGGGGAACACCGGGGAGCTGTTTTTT.

The DNA for the CDR3 is TGCGCCAGCAGCCAAGCCAGGGTCGGAATTACCTACGAGCAGTACTTC. The encoded protein is CASSQARVGITYEQYF. The chain combines TRBV4-1 with TRBJ2-7; a possible D gene is TRBD1 (5 bases). Germline CDR1 and CDR2: MGHRA and YSYEKL. V was clipped by 1 base and J by 2 bases, with 15 bases between them. The CDR3 is made up of 16 amino acids.

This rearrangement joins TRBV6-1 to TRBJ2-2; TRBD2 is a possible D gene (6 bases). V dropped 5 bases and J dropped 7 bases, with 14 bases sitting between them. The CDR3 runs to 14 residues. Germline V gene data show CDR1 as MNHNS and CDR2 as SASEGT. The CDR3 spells CASSTGLISGELFF. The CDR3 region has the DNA TGTGCCAGCAGTACGGGACTCATAAGCGGGGAGCTGTTTTTT.